This TCR beta chain appears in the sequencing data of a study of naive and memory T cell subsets. The study, taken as a whole, reports: In CD4 and CD8 cells, diversity dropped from naive through EMRA. Especially in CD8 cells, naive repertoires contained a few larger clonotypes, possibly CD45RA-re-expressing memory cells.

The beta constant-region primer was an equimolar mix of two oligonucleotides covering TRBC1 and TRBC2. Ligated cDNA was amplified by four rounds of PCR with nested alpha and beta constant-region primers and SP2. TCRdb re-called the UMI-ligation and nested PCR reads with MiXCR, one entry per CDR3 protein. The sample consists of around 160,000 distinct CDR3 sequences, approximately 24% of them appearing once. As regards this clonotype: The target antigen is unknown.

Germline V lookup: CDR1 MGHRA, CDR2 YSYEKL. Trimming removed 0 bases from V and 1 base from J, with 10 bases in between. CDR3 length equals 16 residues. The sequenced sample was naive CD4+ T cells from blood. The TCR was taken from a human donor in good health. The chain joins TRBV4-1 to TRBJ1-3; possibly TRBD1 for D (6 bases). Here the CDR3 reads CASSQDRGMSGNTIYF. For the CDR3, the DNA is TGCGCCAGCAGCCAAGATAGGGGGATGTCTGGAAACACCATATATTTT.